Only a few counts were recorded for the clone carrying this T cell receptor beta chain. Its antigen is currently unknown. A sample-barcoded 5' primer and a J-beta primer mix were used in a second PCR of about 6 to 12 cycles. The template-switch adaptor was a 5' adaptor with 12 random nucleotides. It tagged each cDNA molecule. One entry per CDR3 protein, called by TCRdb with MiXCR from the 5' RACE reads. Here the sample spans about 730,000 distinct CDR3 sequences, roughly 47% being singletons. The sample originates from a study of blood T cells in healthy people across ages. Looking at the study overall: In model experiments, template switching was able to capture about one barcoded beta molecule for every two T cells that were present. Study-level points and caveats: Estimated diversity across one million T cells was deemed an underestimate.

The V end lost 1 base, the J end lost 0 bases, and 14 bases lay between the germline ends. Germline V gene sequence: CDR1 SGDLS, CDR2 YYNGEE. This CDR3 is built from 16 residues. This TCR derives from a woman aged 55-70 years in good health. Source material: blood. The chain links TRBV9 to TRBJ2-7; D may be TRBD1 (6 bases). Here the CDR3 reads CASSVSYGQNSYEQYF. The CDR3 nucleotides are TGTGCCAGCAGCGTATCCTACGGACAGAACTCCTACGAGCAGTACTTC. The full variable domain, with the rest looked up from reference TRBV9 and TRBJ2-7, is DSGVTQTPKHLITATGQRVTLRCSPRSGDLSVYWYQQSLDQGLQFLIQYYNGEERAKGNILERFSAQQFPDLHSELNLSSLELGDSALYFCASSVSYGQNSYEQYFGPGTRLTVT.